Shown below are 8 T cell receptor beta chains from a single sample sequenced in a study of T cell clonality in common variable immunodeficiency. Study-wide results and caveats: In common variable immunodeficiency, TCR beta chains reportedly carried fewer deletions and N-nucleotide insertions.

These receptors are not linked to any known antigen. This table comes from immunoSEQ multiplex PCR, and its TCRdb copy is limited to in-frame clones, with some not included. This repertoire includes 8,000 to 9,500 clones. Sequenced material: peripheral blood mononuclear cells. These receptors were taken from a human donor with common variable immunodeficiency.

With respect to this clone: The read is 3 residues too short to cover the CDR3 end, so that end is filled in from the germline J gene. The V call is TRBV19, the J call TRBJ2-3, with a weak D call TRBD1 (6 bases). V gave up 7 bases and J gave up 0 bases, with 14 bases separating them. The CDR3 has 15 amino acids. CDR1 is LNHDA, CDR2 SQIVND, per germline (reference sequence). CDR3 sequence reads: CASTRTASSTDTQYF. The sequenced CDR3 bases are TGTGCCAGTACCCGGACAGCCTCTAGCACAGATACG.

Judged by frequency, this clone is medium-sized. With the read ending 3 residues before the CDR3 end, the germline J gene is used to fill in that end. V is TRBV2 and J is TRBJ2-3, with 7 bases lining up with TRBD1. The germline gives CDR1 SNHLY, CDR2 FYNNEI. Trimming took 8 bases from V and 6 from J; bases not matched to a gene: 8. The CDR3 runs 13 residues. CDR3 bases read: TGTGCCAGCGGACAGGCGAGAGGGGATACG. Amino acid sequence: CASGQARGDT. From start to end, the CDR3 is CASGQARGDTQYF.

About this clone: The DNA ends 3 residues before the CDR3 does, and the rest of the CDR3 is filled in from the germline J gene. This chain links TRBV7-9 with TRBJ1-1; no clear D. This CDR3 has 11 amino acids. Germline CDR1 is SEHNR and CDR2 is FQNEAQ (reference sequence). CDR3 sequence: CASSSQGEAFF. Partial CDR3 DNA: TGTGCCAGCAGCAGCCAAGGGGAA.

For this clone: The observed sequence ends 3 residues before the CDR3 terminus, with the missing tail filled in from the germline J gene. V gene TRBV7-9 combines with J gene TRBJ2-5; no reliable D call. Trimming removed 3 bases from V and 1 base from J, with 6 bases in between. This CDR3 comprises 13 residues. CDR1 is SEHNR, CDR2 FQNEAQ, per germline (reference sequence). CDR3 sequence: CASSLGSQETQYF. CDR3 bases read: TGTGCCAGCAGCTTGGGCAGCCAAGAGACC.

A remark on this clone: The read ends 3 residues early relative to the CDR3; the germline J gene fills the gap. The chain links TRBV30 to TRBJ2-7; D not certain. The CDR3 sequence is 13 residues long. Per germline, CDR1 GTSNPN and CDR2 SVGIG (reference sequence). V was cut by 0 bases and J by 6 bases, with 12 bases left in between. This CDR3 reads CAWSVDSETEQYF. The CDR3 DNA, read in part, is TGTGCCTGGAGTGTAGACTCCGAAACCGAG.

As regards this clone: The CDR3 is cut off 3 residues early in the read; its end comes from the germline J gene. The V call is TRBV7-6, the J call TRBJ2-7; D might be TRBD2 (5 bases). Germline CDR1 and CDR2: SGHVS and FNYEAQ. This CDR3 has 13 residues. V was pared by 2 bases and J by 5 bases, with 10 bases between. CDR3 DNA (partial): TGTGCCAGCAGCTTATATACGGGGAACGAG. It encodes CASSLYTGNE. The CDR3, in full, reads CASSLYTGNEQYF.

A remark on this clone: The read is 3 residues too short to cover the CDR3 end, so that end is filled in from the germline J gene. The rearrangement joins TRBV18 to TRBJ1-2; D might be TRBD1 (6 bases). The V end was cut by 4 bases, the J end by 6 bases, with 12 bases between. Germline values: CDR1 KGHSH, CDR2 LQKENI. The CDR3 loop spans 13 amino acids. The part of the CDR3 DNA that was read is TGTGCCAGCTCACTACAGGGAAGTGATGGC. Its protein is CASSLQGSDG. From start to end, the CDR3 is CASSLQGSDGYTF. The full variable domain, rest sourced from reference TRBV18 and TRBJ1-2, is NAGVMQNPRHLVRRRGQEARLRCSPMKGHSHVYWYRQLPEEGLKFMVYLQKENIIDESGMPKERFSAEFPKEGPSILRIQQVVRGDSAAYFCASSLQGSDGYTFGSGTRLTVV.

A note on this clone: The read ends 3 residues early relative to the CDR3; the germline J gene fills the gap. The chain is built from TRBV6-1 and TRBJ1-5; a weak D match, TRBD1 (6 bases). Germline V lookup: CDR1 MNHNS, CDR2 SASEGT. This CDR3 has 14 amino acids. The ends were cut back, 3 bases at V and 4 bases at J, with 10 bases in the middle. Partial CDR3 DNA: TGTGCCAGCAGTGATAACAGGGCAAATCAGCCC. It yields the protein CASSDNRANQP. The entire CDR3 is CASSDNRANQPQHF.